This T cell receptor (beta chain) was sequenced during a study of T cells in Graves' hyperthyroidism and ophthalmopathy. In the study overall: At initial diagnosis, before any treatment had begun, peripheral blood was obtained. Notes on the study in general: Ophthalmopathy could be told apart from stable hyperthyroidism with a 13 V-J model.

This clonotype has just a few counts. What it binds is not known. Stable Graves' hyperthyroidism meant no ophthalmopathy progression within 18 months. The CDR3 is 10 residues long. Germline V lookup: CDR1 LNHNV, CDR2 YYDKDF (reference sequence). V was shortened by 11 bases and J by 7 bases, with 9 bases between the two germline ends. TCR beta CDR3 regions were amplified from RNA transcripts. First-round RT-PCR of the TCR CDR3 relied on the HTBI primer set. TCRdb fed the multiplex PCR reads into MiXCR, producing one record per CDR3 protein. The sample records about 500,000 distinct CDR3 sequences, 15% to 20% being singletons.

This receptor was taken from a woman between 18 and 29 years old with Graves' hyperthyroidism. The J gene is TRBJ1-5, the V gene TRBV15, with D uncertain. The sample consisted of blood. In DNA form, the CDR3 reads TGTGCCTCCGGCGGCCAGCCCCAGCATTTT. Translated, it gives CASGGQPQHF.